A single sample gave rise to the 18 T cell receptor beta chains below, sequenced in a study of regulatory T cells in long-lasting Graves disease. Through Arm-PCR of CDR3 regions and iRepertoire HTBI primers, TCR beta libraries were built. TCRdb re-analysed the multiplex PCR reads in MiXCR, keeping a single row per CDR3 protein. The data contain about 440,000 distinct CDR3 sequences, 16% of them singletons. The time point denotes: newly diagnosed GD, antithyroid drugs for less than 3 months. Construction of the TCR library relied on RNA isolated from PBMCs. A further study also used this sample, focusing on T cells in Graves' hyperthyroidism and ophthalmopathy.

This material consisted of peripheral blood mononuclear cells (PBMCs), taken at new diagnosis, from a patient treated with antithyroid drugs. All receptors derive from a woman under 40 with Graves disease.

This clonotype was seen at least ten times. The chain combines TRBV19 with TRBJ2-7; no reliable D call. Germline V gene sequence: CDR1 LNHDA, CDR2 SQIVND (reference sequence). The CDR3 is 13 amino acids. V was pared by 5 bases and J by 1 base, with 9 bases between. CDR3 sequence: CASSPGLSYEQYF. CDR3 nucleotide sequence: TGTGCCAGTAGTCCAGGCTTGTCCTACGAGCAGTACTTC.

This clonotype was detected once. The rearrangement links TRBV2 to TRBJ2-1; 10 bases are a match to TRBD2. The CDR3 consists of 14 residues. Germline loops: CDR1 SNHLY, CDR2 FYNNEI. The V segment lost 5 bases and the J segment 5 bases; nucleotides outside the gene matches: 3. Here the CDR3 DNA reads TGTGCCAGCAGTAAAACTAGCGGGGACAATGAGCAGTTCTTC. Translating gives CASSKTSGDNEQFF.

CDR3 DNA sequence: TGCAGTGCTAGAGAGGTCGGAACCGAAGCTTTCTTT. Translation gives CSAREVGTEAFF. This rearrangement joins TRBV20-1 to TRBJ1-1; D remains unclear. The CDR3 is 12 residues long. Trimming took 0 bases from V and 8 from J, leaving 10 bases between them. The germline V gene has CDR1 DFQATT and CDR2 SNEGSKA (reference sequence).

This clonotype showed up many times. The chain couples TRBV7-9 to TRBJ2-1, with 10 bases matching TRBD2. J was trimmed by 8 bases and V by 4 bases; bases with no gene match: 26. The germline V gene has CDR1 SEHNR and CDR2 FQNEAQ (reference sequence). The CDR3 contains 21 residues. CDR3 sequence: CASSSPIPWSSGSGGVYEQFF. The CDR3, as DNA: TGTGCCAGCAGCTCTCCTATCCCGTGGTCTAGCGGGAGCGGAGGGGTGTATGAGCAGTTCTTC.

The sample holds many counts of this clonotype. The chain is built from TRBV18 and TRBJ1-6; no firm D call. In germline, CDR1 is KGHSH, CDR2 LQKENI. V was clipped by 2 bases and J by 2 bases, with 10 bases between them. The length of the CDR3 is 16 residues. The CDR3 nucleotides read TGTGCCAGCTCACCAAGCATTAACACCTATAATTCACCCCTCCACTTT. It translates to CASSPSINTYNSPLHF.

This clonotype was recorded only once. A far more abundant clone sits one base away, making this likely a read error. The V and J genes are TRBV28 and TRBJ2-7, with 7 bases fitting TRBD2. Germline CDR1 MDHEN, CDR2 SYDVKM. With 6 bases clipped from V and 2 bases from J, the junction kept 7 bases outside the gene matches. The CDR3 spans 14 residues. This CDR3 is CASRVASGPYEQYF. CDR3 nucleotides: TGTGCCAGCAGAGTGGCTAGCGGCCCCTACGAGCAGTACTTC.

Ten or more counts support this clonotype. The J gene is TRBJ2-7, the V gene TRBV7-6; perhaps TRBD2 as D (5 bases). V was cut by 1 base and J by 5 bases, with 12 bases left in between. Germline V lookup: CDR1 SGHVS, CDR2 FNYEAQ. The CDR3 is 14 amino acids. CDR3 nucleotides: TGTGCCAGCAGCTTAGAAGCGGAAGTAGACGAGCAGTACTTC. It encodes CASSLEAEVDEQYF.

Ten or more counts support this clonotype. The chain has TRBV12-3 or TRBV12-4 and TRBJ1-2; tentatively, D is TRBD1 (6 bases). The length of the CDR3 is 13 residues. The ends were cut back, 6 bases at V and 2 bases at J, with 10 bases in the middle. The CDR3 protein is CASSLTGNYGYTF. CDR3 DNA sequence: TGTGCCAGCAGCTTGACAGGAAACTATGGCTACACCTTC.

This clonotype has at least ten counts. The chain employs TRBV11-1 and TRBJ2-2; 8 bases agree with TRBD1. The CDR3 runs 17 residues. Germline values: CDR1 SGHAT, CDR2 FQDESV (reference sequence). J gave up 5 bases and V 0 bases, and 8 bases lay outside the gene matches. DNA of the CDR3: TGTGCCAGCAGCTTAGCGCTAGACAGGGGACGGACCGGGGAGCTGTTTTTT. Protein product: CASSLALDRGRTGELFF.

This clonotype was counted at least ten times. This chain joins TRBV28 and TRBJ2-4, with no clear D. The CDR3 covers 13 residues. Germline CDR1 MDHEN, CDR2 SYDVKM. V lost 2 bases and J lost 8, with 10 bases in between. The CDR3 DNA follows: TGTGCCAGCAGTTTAGCGCAGGAAGACATTCAGTACTTC. Its protein product is CASSLAQEDIQYF.

This clonotype showed up many times. The V gene is TRBV28, the J gene TRBJ1-5; perhaps TRBD1 as D (5 bases). This CDR3 is built from 18 residues. V was clipped by 7 bases and J by 1 base, with 23 bases between them. Germline CDR1 reads MDHEN; CDR2 reads SYDVKM. The CDR3: CASNPLGDRRISNQPQHF. DNA of the CDR3: TGTGCCAGCAATCCTTTGGGGGATCGAAGGATCAGCAATCAGCCCCAGCATTTT.

This clonotype occurred many times. The V and J genes are TRBV6-1 and TRBJ2-1, with D perhaps matching TRBD1 or TRBD2 (5 bases each). From germline, CDR1 is MNHNS and CDR2 SASEGT. The CDR3 is 15 residues long. The V gene lost 4 bases and the J gene lost 0 bases, with 10 bases spanning the gap. In DNA, the CDR3 is TGTGCCAGCAGTGTCCGGGACCCCTCCTACAATGAGCAGTTCTTC. This encodes CASSVRDPSYNEQFF.

At least ten counts were recorded for this clonotype. J is TRBJ2-1 and V is TRBV11-2, with 9 bases aligning to TRBD2. Germline-derived CDR1 and CDR2 are SGHAT and FQNNGV. The ends lost 4 bases at V and 9 bases at J; junction bases unmatched: 4. The CDR3 is made up of 13 amino acids. DNA of the CDR3: TGTGCCAGCAGCTGGACTAGCGCGGGTGAGCAGTTCTTC. It specifies CASSWTSAGEQFF.

This clonotype was found many times. The rearrangement joins TRBV9 to TRBJ2-1; 11 bases are a match to TRBD2. Germline assignment: CDR1 SGDLS and CDR2 YYNGEE. Trimming took 7 bases from V and 9 from J; bases not matched to a gene: 9. This CDR3 spans 14 amino acids. The CDR3 protein is CASSRVAGGGEQFF. The DNA of the CDR3 is TGTGCCAGCTCAAGGGTAGCGGGAGGGGGTGAGCAGTTCTTC.

Concerning this clonotype: This may arise from a read error, as a much more abundant clone is one base away. The chain carries TRBV7-2 and TRBJ1-1, with TRBD1 identical over 7 bases. Germline V gene sequence: CDR1 SGHTA, CDR2 FQGNSA. Trimming removed 4 bases from V and 4 bases from J; junction bases left unmatched: 6. The CDR3 has 14 amino acids. In nucleotides, the CDR3 is TGTGCCAGCAGCTCAGGGGGGCGAGGCACTGAAGCTTTCTTT. It yields the protein CASSSGGRGTEAFF.

This clonotype showed up many times. The chain has TRBV6-2 or TRBV6-3 and TRBJ2-7; D is possibly TRBD2 (5 bases). Germline CDR1 and CDR2: MNHEY and SVGEGT. This CDR3 is 15 amino acids long. Trimming pared 3 bases from V and 3 bases from J, leaving 15 bases between. The CDR3 protein is CASSYSRDRIYEQYF. Written as DNA, the CDR3 is TGTGCCAGCAGTTATTCGAGGGATCGTATCTACGAGCAGTACTTC.

There are a few counts of this clonotype. This rearrangement joins TRBV7-3 to TRBJ2-3; 7 positions match TRBD2. Germline V lookup: CDR1 SGHTA, CDR2 FQGTGA. V trimming: 1 base; J trimming: 7 bases; junction bases outside the gene matches: 11. The CDR3 is 16 amino acids. The CDR3 protein is CASSLRGAGTRNTQYF. For the CDR3, the DNA is TGTGCCAGCAGCTTAAGGGGAGCGGGAACCCGAAATACGCAGTATTTT.

There are many counts of this clonotype. CDR3 residues: CASRPGTTYEQYF. DNA of the CDR3: TGCGCCAGCAGGCCCGGGACTACCTACGAGCAGTACTTC. The chain links TRBV5-1 to TRBJ2-7; 7 nucleotides agree with TRBD2. Germline V gene data show CDR1 as SGHRS and CDR2 as YFSETQ. The junction had 4 bases not matched to a gene; V was cut back by 5 bases and J by 2 bases. CDR3 size: 13 residues.